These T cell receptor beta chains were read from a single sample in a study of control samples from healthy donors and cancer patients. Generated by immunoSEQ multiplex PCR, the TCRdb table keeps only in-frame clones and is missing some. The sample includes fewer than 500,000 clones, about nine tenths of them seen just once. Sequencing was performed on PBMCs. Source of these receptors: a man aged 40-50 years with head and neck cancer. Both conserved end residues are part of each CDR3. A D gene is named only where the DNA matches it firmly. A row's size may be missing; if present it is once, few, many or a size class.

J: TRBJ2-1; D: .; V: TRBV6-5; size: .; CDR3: CASSSTDPPVYNEQFF; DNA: TGTGCCAGCAGTTCGACGGATCCTCCAGTCTACAATGAGCAGTTCTTC
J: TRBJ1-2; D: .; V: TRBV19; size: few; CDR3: CASSFSFAKGGYYGYTF; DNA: TGTGCCAGTAGTTTTTCCTTCGCGAAGGGTGGATACTATGGCTACACCTTC
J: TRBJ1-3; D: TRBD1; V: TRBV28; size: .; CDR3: CASSLPGQRTLNTIYF; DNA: TGTGCCAGCAGTTTACCGGGACAGCGGACTTTAAACACCATATATTTT
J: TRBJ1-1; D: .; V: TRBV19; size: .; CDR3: CASSIEWSWHTEAFF; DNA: TGTGCCAGTAGTATAGAATGGTCTTGGCACACTGAAGCTTTCTTT
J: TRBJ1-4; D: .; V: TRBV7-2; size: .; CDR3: CASSLVGGPNEKLFF; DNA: TGTGCCAGCAGCTTAGTTGGGGGTCCGAATGAAAAACTGTTTTTT
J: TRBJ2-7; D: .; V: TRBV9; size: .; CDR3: CASSVNSLDYEQYF; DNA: TGTGCCAGCAGCGTAAACAGTTTAGATTACGAGCAGTACTTC
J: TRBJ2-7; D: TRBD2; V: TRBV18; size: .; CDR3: CASSSRGGTYEQYF; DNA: TGTGCCAGCTCGTCACGGGGGGGTACCTACGAGCAGTACTTC
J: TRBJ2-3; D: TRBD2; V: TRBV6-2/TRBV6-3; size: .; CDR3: CASSEGLATPDTQYF; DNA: TGTGCCAGCAGTGAGGGACTAGCGACCCCAGATACGCAGTATTTT
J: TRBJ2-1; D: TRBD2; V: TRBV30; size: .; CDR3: CAWSGGTSGGPRSYNEQFF; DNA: TGTGCCTGGAGTGGGGGGACTAGCGGGGGGCCCCGATCCTACAATGAGCAGTTCTTC
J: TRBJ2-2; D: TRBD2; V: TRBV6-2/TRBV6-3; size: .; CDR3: CASSYPGLAVGELFF; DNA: TGTGCCAGCAGTTACCCGGGACTAGCGGTCGGGGAGCTGTTTTTT
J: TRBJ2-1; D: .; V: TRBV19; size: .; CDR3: CASSIQSNEQFF; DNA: TGTGCCAGTAGTATCCAGAGCAATGAGCAGTTCTTC
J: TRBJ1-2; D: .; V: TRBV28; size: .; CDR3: CASSLVPGNYGYTF; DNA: TGTGCCAGCAGTTTGGTCCCAGGGAACTATGGCTACACCTTC
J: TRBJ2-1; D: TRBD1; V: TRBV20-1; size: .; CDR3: CSASLGQGPNEQFF; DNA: TGCAGTGCTAGTCTCGGACAGGGTCCCAATGAGCAGTTCTTC
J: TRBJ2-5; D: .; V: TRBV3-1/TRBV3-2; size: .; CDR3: CASSQDFADQETQYF; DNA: TGTGCCAGCAGCCAAGATTTCGCGGACCAAGAGACCCAGTACTTC
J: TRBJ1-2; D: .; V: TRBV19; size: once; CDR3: CASTSPRQGLIYGYTF; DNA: TGTGCCAGTACCTCGCCCCGGCAGGGGCTCATCTATGGCTACACCTTC
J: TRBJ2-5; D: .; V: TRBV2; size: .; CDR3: CASSVEETQYF; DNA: TGTGCCAGCAGTGTGGAAGAGACCCAGTACTTC
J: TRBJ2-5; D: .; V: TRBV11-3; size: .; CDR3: CASSQDPSQETQYF; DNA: TGTGCCAGCAGCCAAGACCCCAGCCAAGAGACCCAGTACTTC
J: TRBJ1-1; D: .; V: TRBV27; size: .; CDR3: CASSLRDGGAEAFF; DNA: TGTGCCAGCAGTTTAAGGGACGGAGGGGCTGAAGCTTTCTTT
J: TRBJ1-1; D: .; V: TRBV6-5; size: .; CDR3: CASTRGGEAEAFF; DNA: TGTGCCAGCACCCGGGGGGGGGAGGCTGAAGCTTTCTTT
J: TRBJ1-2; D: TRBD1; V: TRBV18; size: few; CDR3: CASSLNSQGAQGYTF; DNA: TGTGCCAGCTCTCTAAATTCACAGGGGGCGCAGGGCTACACCTTC
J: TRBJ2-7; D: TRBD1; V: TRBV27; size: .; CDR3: CASRTRGTGAYEQYF; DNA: TGTGCCAGCAGGACCAGGGGGACAGGAGCCTACGAGCAGTACTTC
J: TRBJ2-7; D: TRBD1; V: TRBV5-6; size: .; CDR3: CASSSQGGYEQYF; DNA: TGTGCCAGCAGCTCACAGGGGGGCTACGAGCAGTACTTC
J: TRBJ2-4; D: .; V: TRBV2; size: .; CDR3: CASSPQYGGGKNIQYF; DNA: TGTGCCAGCAGCCCTCAGTACGGGGGAGGCAAAAACATTCAGTACTTC
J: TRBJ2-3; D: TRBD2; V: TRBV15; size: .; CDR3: CATSRAGGLYSTDTQYF; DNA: TGTGCCACCAGCCGAGCGGGGGGACTCTATAGCACAGATACGCAGTATTTT
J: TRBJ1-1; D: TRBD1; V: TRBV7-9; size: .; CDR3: CASSAQGGVTEAFF; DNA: TGTGCCAGCAGCGCACAGGGGGGAGTAACTGAAGCTTTCTTT
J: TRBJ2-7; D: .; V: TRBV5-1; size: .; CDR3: CASSIRDGAGEQYF; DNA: TGCGCCAGCAGCATACGGGATGGCGCGGGCGAGCAGTACTTC
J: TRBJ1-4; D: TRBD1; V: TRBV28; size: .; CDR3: CASSLGDREDEKLFF; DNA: TGTGCCAGCAGTTTGGGAGACAGGGAAGACGAAAAACTGTTTTTT
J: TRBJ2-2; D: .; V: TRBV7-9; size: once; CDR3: CASKPTGPGVGELFF; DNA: TGTGCCAGTAAACCGACAGGCCCGGGGGTCGGGGAGCTGTTTTTT
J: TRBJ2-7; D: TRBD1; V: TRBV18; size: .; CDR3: CASSPPTGQGDQQYF; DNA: TGTGCCAGCTCACCACCGACGGGACAGGGGGACCAGCAGTACTTC
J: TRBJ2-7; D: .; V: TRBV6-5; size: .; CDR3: CASSYSPARGEQYF; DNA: TGTGCCAGCAGTTACTCACCGGCCAGGGGTGAGCAGTACTTC
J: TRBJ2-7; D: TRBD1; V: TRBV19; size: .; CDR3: CASSIRQGSDEQYF; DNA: TGTGCCAGTAGTATCCGACAGGGGTCGGACGAGCAGTACTTC
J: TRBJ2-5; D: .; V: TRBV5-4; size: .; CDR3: CASSSWGLSSQETQYF; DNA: TGTGCCAGCAGCTCATGGGGGTTAAGCTCCCAAGAGACCCAGTACTTC
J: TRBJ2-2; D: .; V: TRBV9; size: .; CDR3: CASSLSPQTGELFF; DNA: TGTGCCAGCAGCTTGTCCCCCCAGACCGGGGAGCTGTTTTTT
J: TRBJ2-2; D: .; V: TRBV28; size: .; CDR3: CASSFWINTGELFF; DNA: TGTGCCAGCAGTTTTTGGATAAACACCGGGGAGCTGTTTTTT
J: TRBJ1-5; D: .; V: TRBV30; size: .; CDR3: CAWSVPGSGNQPQHF; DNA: TGTGCCTGGAGTGTACCGGGTTCAGGCAATCAGCCCCAGCATTTT